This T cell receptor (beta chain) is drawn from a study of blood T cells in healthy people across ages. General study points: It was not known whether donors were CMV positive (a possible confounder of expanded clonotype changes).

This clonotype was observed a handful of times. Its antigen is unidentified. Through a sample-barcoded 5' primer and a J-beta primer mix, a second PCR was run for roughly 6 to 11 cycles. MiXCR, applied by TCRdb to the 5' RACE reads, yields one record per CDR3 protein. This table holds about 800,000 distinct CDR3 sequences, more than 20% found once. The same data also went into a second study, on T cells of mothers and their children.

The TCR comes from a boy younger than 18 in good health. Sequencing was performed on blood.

CDR3: CATSDLGARDTYGYTF. CDR3 sequence (DNA): TGTGCCACCAGTGATTTGGGGGCCAGGGACACCTATGGCTACACCTTC. The chain recombines TRBV24-1 with TRBJ1-2, with D possibly matching TRBD1 (6 bases). In germline, CDR1 is KGHDR, CDR2 SFDVKD. The length of the CDR3 is 16 residues. The V gene lost 0 bases and the J gene lost 4 bases, with 14 bases spanning the gap.